This T cell receptor beta chain was recorded in a study of identical twins. Only healthy Caucasians were included as donors. MiXCR, applied by TCRdb to the 5' RACE reads, yields one record per CDR3 protein. This table holds some 600,000 distinct CDR3 sequences, 7% to 7.5% found once. Many counts were recorded for this clonotype. The CDR3 runs to 15 residues. V dropped 1 base and J dropped 2; count of bases not matched to a gene: 3. Germline values: CDR1 SEHNR, CDR2 FQNEAQ (reference sequence). The same sample was also used in a study of yellow fever vaccine responses in identical twins.

This receptor was taken from a woman between 18 and 29 years old in good health. Material: PBMCs. V and J are TRBV7-9 and TRBJ2-3; 7 positions match TRBD2. The CDR3 DNA reads as TGTGCCAGCAGCTTAGGAGCGGGGAACACAGATACGCAGTATTTT. The encoded protein is CASSLGAGNTDTQYF.